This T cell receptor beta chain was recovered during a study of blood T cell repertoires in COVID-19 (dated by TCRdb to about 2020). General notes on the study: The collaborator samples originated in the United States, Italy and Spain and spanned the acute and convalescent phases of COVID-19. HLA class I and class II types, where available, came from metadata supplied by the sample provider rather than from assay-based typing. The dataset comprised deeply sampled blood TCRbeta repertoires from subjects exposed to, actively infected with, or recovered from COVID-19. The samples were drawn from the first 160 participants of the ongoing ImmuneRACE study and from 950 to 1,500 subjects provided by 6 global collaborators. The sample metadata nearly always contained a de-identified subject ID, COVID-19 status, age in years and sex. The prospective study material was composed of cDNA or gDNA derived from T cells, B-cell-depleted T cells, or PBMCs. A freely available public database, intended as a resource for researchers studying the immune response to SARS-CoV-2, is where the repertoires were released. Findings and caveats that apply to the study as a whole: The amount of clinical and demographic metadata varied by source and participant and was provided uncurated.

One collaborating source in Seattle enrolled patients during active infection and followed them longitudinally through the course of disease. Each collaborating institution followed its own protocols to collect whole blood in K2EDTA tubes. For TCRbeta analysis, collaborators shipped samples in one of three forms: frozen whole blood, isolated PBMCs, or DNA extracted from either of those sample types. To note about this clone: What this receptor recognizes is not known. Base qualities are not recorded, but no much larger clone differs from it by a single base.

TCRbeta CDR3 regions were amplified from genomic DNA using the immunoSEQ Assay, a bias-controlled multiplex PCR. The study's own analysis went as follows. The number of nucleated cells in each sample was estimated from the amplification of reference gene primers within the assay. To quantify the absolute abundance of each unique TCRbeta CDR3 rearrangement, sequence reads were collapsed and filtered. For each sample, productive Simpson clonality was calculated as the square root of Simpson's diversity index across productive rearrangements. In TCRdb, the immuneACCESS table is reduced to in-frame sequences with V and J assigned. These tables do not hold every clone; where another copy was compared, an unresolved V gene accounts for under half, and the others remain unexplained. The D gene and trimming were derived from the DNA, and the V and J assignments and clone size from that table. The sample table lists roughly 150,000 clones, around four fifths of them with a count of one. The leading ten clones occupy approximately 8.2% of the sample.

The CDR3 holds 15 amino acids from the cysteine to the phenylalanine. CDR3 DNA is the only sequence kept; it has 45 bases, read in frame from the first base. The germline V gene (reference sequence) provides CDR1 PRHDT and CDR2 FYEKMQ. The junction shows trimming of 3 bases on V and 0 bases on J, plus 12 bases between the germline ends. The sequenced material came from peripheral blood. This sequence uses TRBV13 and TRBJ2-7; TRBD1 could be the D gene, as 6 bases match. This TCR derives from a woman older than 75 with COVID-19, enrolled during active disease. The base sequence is TGTGCCAGCAGCTTTTTTTGGGACAACTCCTACGAGCAGTACTTC. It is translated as CASSFFWDNSYEQYF. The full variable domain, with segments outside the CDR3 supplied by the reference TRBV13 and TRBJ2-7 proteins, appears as AAGVIQSPRHLIKEKRETATLKCYPIPRHDTVYWYQQGPGQDPQFLISFYEKMQSDKGSIPDRFSAQQFSDYHSELNMSSLELGDSALYFCASSFFWDNSYEQYFGPGTRLTVT.